These 24 T cell receptor beta chains were all obtained from the same sample, sequenced in a study of vaccination and CD4 T cells after COVID-19. An Oncomine TCR Beta short-read assay was used to sequence the DNA from cultured CD4+ T cells. One entry per CDR3 protein, called by TCRdb with MiXCR from the PCR reads. Of under 4,500 distinct CDR3 sequences listed, around a sixth are singletons. Their specific antigens are unknown. Treatment denoted: roughly 11-day PBMC culture with coronavirus spike peptide pools or control peptides (ViraFEST assay). Input material: CD4+ T cells from blood, cultured in vitro. The receptors shown here come from a human donor who had recovered from COVID-19.

This clonotype was counted a few times. The V and J genes are TRBV2 and TRBJ2-1, with D maybe TRBD1 (5 bases). The ends were cut back, 9 bases at V and 8 bases at J, with 14 bases in the middle. CDR1 is SNHLY, CDR2 FYNNEI, per germline. This CDR3 region has 12 residues. In DNA, the CDR3 is TGTGCCAGGACAGTGAGATTCGATGAGCAGTTCTTC. Protein sequence: CARTVRFDEQFF. Variable domain in full (rest from reference TRBV2 and TRBJ2-1): EPEVTQTPSHQVTQMGQEVILRCVPISNHLYFYWYRQILGQKVEFLVSFYNNEISEKSEIFDDQFSVERPDGSNFTLKIRSTKLEDSAMYFCARTVRFDEQFFGPGTRLTVL.

This clonotype was seen only a few times. J is TRBJ2-5 and V is TRBV25-1; no firm D call. There are 13 residues in the CDR3. CDR1 and CDR2 from the germline V gene are MGHDK and SYGVNS. V lost 7 bases to trimming and J lost 4 bases, with 13 bases between them. CDR3 protein: CASNRRSGETQYF. The CDR3 DNA reads TGTGCCAGCAACCGGAGATCTGGAGAGACCCAGTACTTC. Supplemented by reference TRBV25-1 and TRBJ2-5, the full variable domain reads EADIYQTPRYLVIGTGKKITLECSQTMGHDKMYWYQQDPGMELHLIHYSYGVNSTEKGDLSSESTVSRIRTEHFPLTLESARPSHTSQYLCASNRRSGETQYFGPGTRLLVL.

V is TRBV19 and J is TRBJ1-6; D is unclear. V was clipped by 5 bases and J by 8 bases, with 7 bases between them. The CDR3 runs to 12 residues. Germline-derived CDR1 and CDR2 are LNHDA and SQIVND (reference sequence). This CDR3 is CASSFRDSPLHF. CDR3 bases: TGTGCCAGTAGTTTTCGGGATTCACCCCTCCACTTT. Full variable domain (remainder filled in from reference TRBV19 and TRBJ1-6): DGGITQSPKYLFRKEGQNVTLSCEQNLNHDAMYWYRQDPGQGLRLIYYSQIVNDFQKGDIAEGYSVSREKKESFPLTVTSAQKNPTAFYLCASSFRDSPLHFGNGTRLTVT.

This clonotype was picked up one time. The CDR3 nucleotides read TGTGCCAGTAGTATTTCTGGACTAGCGAAATACAATGAGCAGTTCTTC. Encoded protein: CASSISGLAKYNEQFF. The rearrangement links TRBV19 to TRBJ2-1, with 9 bases fitting TRBD2. The length of the CDR3 is 16 residues. Germline CDR1 LNHDA, CDR2 SQIVND (reference sequence). J lost 4 bases, V lost 3 bases, and 7 bases had no gene match.

By share, this clonotype counts as medium-sized. The chain carries TRBV18 and TRBJ2-5; D gene uncertain. Looked up from germline, CDR1 is KGHSH and CDR2 is LQKENI. This CDR3 has 13 amino acids. The V gene lost 3 bases and the J gene lost 1 base, with 6 bases spanning the gap. The CDR3 spells CASSPGLQETQYF. CDR3 sequence (DNA): TGTGCCAGCTCACCCGGGCTCCAAGAGACCCAGTACTTC.

The V and J genes are TRBV6-1 and TRBJ2-7, with 7 bases aligning to TRBD1. This CDR3 spans 13 amino acids. V was pared by 8 bases and J by 4 bases, with 8 bases of the junction left unmatched. Per the germline V gene, CDR1 is MNHNS and CDR2 is SASEGT. DNA of the CDR3: TGTGCCAGCTCTGGGACAGAAGATTACGAGCAGTACTTC. Protein: CASSGTEDYEQYF.

By its share, this clonotype is medium-sized. This sequence joins TRBV20-1 and TRBJ2-3; tentative D call: TRBD2 (6 bases). Trimming removed 6 bases from V and 6 bases from J, with 22 bases in between. Germline V gene sequence: CDR1 DFQATT, CDR2 SNEGSKA (reference sequence). This CDR3 comprises 15 residues. For the CDR3, the DNA is TGCAGTGCCCCGAGCCCCTGGAGGGCGGGGGATACGCAGTATTTT. Amino acid sequence: CSAPSPWRAGDTQYF.

The chain combines TRBV6-2 or TRBV6-3 with TRBJ2-1; D is ambiguous. This CDR3 is 13 amino acids long. Trimming cost V 7 bases and J 0 bases, with 7 bases left between them. CDR1 MNHEY and CDR2 SVGEGT come from the germline V gene. CDR3 in amino acids: CASTASSYNEQFF. CDR3 bases: TGTGCCAGCACCGCGAGCTCCTACAATGAGCAGTTCTTC.

This clonotype rates as large. This chain connects TRBV10-3 to TRBJ1-2, with unresolved D. The CDR3 runs 14 residues. Germline V gene data show CDR1 as ENHRY and CDR2 as SYGVKD. Trimming shortened V by 1 base and J by 6 bases, and 12 bases separated the two germline ends. The CDR3 DNA sequence: TGTGCCATCAGTGAGTATCCCCGGCAACATGGCTACACCTTC. This codes for CAISEYPRQHGYTF.

This clonotype has more than one count but fewer than ten. CDR3 protein: CAWKTGVNTEAFF. The CDR3 DNA is TGTGCCTGGAAGACAGGGGTGAACACTGAAGCTTTCTTT. This sequence joins TRBV30 and TRBJ1-1; 8 bases match TRBD1. The junction had 1 base not matched to a gene; V was cut back by 4 bases and J by 0 bases. In germline, CDR1 is GTSNPN, CDR2 SVGIG (reference sequence). This CDR3 comprises 13 residues.

The chain uses TRBV3-1 and TRBJ2-5; no clear D gene. Per the germline V gene, CDR1 is LGHDT and CDR2 is YNNKEL (reference sequence). The CDR3 contains 13 residues. V was cut by 3 bases and J by 4 bases, with 9 bases left in between. CDR3 loop: CASSQGIRETQYF. The CDR3 DNA sequence: TGTGCCAGCAGCCAGGGAATAAGAGAGACCCAGTACTTC.

This clonotype is labeled medium-sized. The junction differs from germline at one of its ends, possibly a read error. The chain links TRBV30 to TRBJ1-1; no reliable D call. Germline V gene sequence: CDR1 GTSNPN, CDR2 SVGIG (reference sequence). The CDR3 is 12 residues long. CDR3 sequence (DNA): TGTGCCGGGAGGAGGAGGAACACTGAAGCTTTCTTT. Amino acid sequence: CAGRRRNTEAFF.

This chain links TRBV6-5 with TRBJ2-1, with D tentatively TRBD1 (5 bases). Germline CDR1 and CDR2: MNHEY and SVGAGI. CDR3 length equals 15 residues. V lost 4 bases and J lost 0, with 10 bases in between. In DNA, the CDR3 is TGTGCCAGCAGTTTCAGGGCCCTCTCCTACAATGAGCAGTTCTTC. It yields the protein CASSFRALSYNEQFF.

The rearrangement uses TRBV28 and TRBJ1-5; 7 nucleotides line up with TRBD1. Looked up from germline, CDR1 is MDHEN and CDR2 is SYDVKM. With V trimmed by 3 bases and J by 5 bases, 7 bases remained unmatched. The CDR3 has 15 amino acids. CDR3 DNA sequence: TGTGCCAGCAGTTTCCTCGGGACAGTTTATCAGCCCCAGCATTTT. Amino acids: CASSFLGTVYQPQHF.

The chain combines TRBV19 with TRBJ2-5; 8 nucleotides line up with TRBD1. V shed 3 bases, J shed 5 bases, and the junction held 5 bases outside the gene matches. This CDR3 comprises 14 residues. CDR1 and CDR2 (germline): LNHDA, SQIVND (reference sequence). The CDR3 reads CASSMTGVMETQYF. Written as DNA, the CDR3 is TGTGCCAGTAGTATGACAGGGGTTATGGAGACCCAGTACTTC.

This clonotype showed up just a few times. The chain has TRBV5-1 and TRBJ1-3; 9 nucleotides line up with TRBD1. CDR1 is SGHRS, CDR2 YFSETQ, per germline. The CDR3 loop spans 17 amino acids. V shed 6 bases and J 0 bases; nucleotides not matched to a gene: 10. The CDR3, as DNA: TGCGCCAGCACCCCGGGACAGGGAAGGTCCTCTGGAAACACCATATATTTT. It specifies CASTPGQGRSSGNTIYF.

This clonotype is deemed large. The chain links TRBV25-1 to TRBJ2-1; no clear D. Per the germline V gene, CDR1 is MGHDK and CDR2 is SYGVNS. This CDR3 has 12 residues. The ends were cut back, 6 bases at V and 6 bases at J, with 9 bases in the middle. The CDR3 region is CASSPGPNEQFF. The DNA for the CDR3 is TGTGCCAGCAGCCCCGGCCCCAATGAGCAGTTCTTC.

This chain links TRBV2 with TRBJ2-5; 9 positions agree with TRBD1. Germline V gene data show CDR1 as SNHLY and CDR2 as FYNNEI. This CDR3 has 15 amino acids. Losses at the gene ends were 6 bases for V and 4 bases for J; bases not matched to a gene: 9. The CDR3 DNA follows: TGTGCCAGCAGGAAACCGGGACAGGGACTAGAGACCCAGTACTTC. It translates to CASRKPGQGLETQYF.

This clonotype has just a few counts. The chain recombines TRBV20-1 with TRBJ1-1; the D is unclear. The CDR3 contains 13 residues. V lost 4 bases and J lost 1, with 10 bases in between. Germline CDR1 DFQATT, CDR2 SNEGSKA (reference sequence). The CDR3 DNA sequence: TGCAGTGCTACGACCCCCTCGAACACTGAAGCTTTCTTT. It encodes CSATTPSNTEAFF.

There are a few counts of this clonotype. The chain recombines TRBV6-1 with TRBJ1-2; D uncertain. V was pared by 6 bases and J by 4 bases, with 12 bases between. From germline, CDR1 is MNHNS and CDR2 SASEGT. This CDR3 is 13 amino acids long. The DNA for the CDR3 is TGTGCCAGCAGCCAAAGGGCGATCTATGGCTACACCTTC. The encoded protein is CASSQRAIYGYTF.

This chain joins TRBV30 and TRBJ1-2; unclear D gene. This CDR3 region has 14 residues. With 7 bases removed from V and 0 bases from J, the gap between germline ends came to 15 bases. Germline V CDR1 and CDR2: GTSNPN, SVGIG (reference sequence). CDR3: CASSPRGANYGYTF. CDR3 DNA sequence: TGTGCCTCCTCACCCCGGGGAGCTAACTATGGCTACACCTTC.

By its share, this clonotype is medium-sized (0.01 to 0.1%). The chain links TRBV6-1 to TRBJ1-1; TRBD1 agrees at 7 bases. The length of the CDR3 is 16 residues. Germline V CDR1 and CDR2: MNHNS, SASEGT. Unmatched junction bases numbered 12, after V lost 5 bases and J lost 3 bases. The CDR3 nucleotides are TGTGCCAGCAGTACAGATTACAGGGGTAGGGACACTGAAGCTTTCTTT. Encoded protein: CASSTDYRGRDTEAFF.

The CDR3 here is CARSPSTTGGRNQPQHF. As DNA, the CDR3 is TGTGCCAGAAGCCCCTCTACGACAGGGGGGCGCAATCAGCCCCAGCATTTT. The chain combines TRBV5-3 with TRBJ1-5; 9 bases are shared with TRBD1. TRBV5-3 is noted as an ORF with a role that remains uncertain. The J segment lost 2 bases and the V segment lost 4 bases, leaving 10 bases of the junction unmatched. The CDR3 has 17 residues.

This clonotype is medium-sized. V usage is TRBV6-2 or TRBV6-3 and J usage is TRBJ2-7; TRBD1 might be the D (7 bases). The CDR3 contains 14 residues. CDR1 is MNHEY and CDR2 is SVGEGT in the germline V gene. The V end lost 5 bases, the J end lost 9 bases, and 20 bases lay between the germline ends. CDR3 coding DNA: TGTGCCAGCAGTGCGGGACAGATTTTACAGGTGCAGTACTTC. This translates into CASSAGQILQVQYF.